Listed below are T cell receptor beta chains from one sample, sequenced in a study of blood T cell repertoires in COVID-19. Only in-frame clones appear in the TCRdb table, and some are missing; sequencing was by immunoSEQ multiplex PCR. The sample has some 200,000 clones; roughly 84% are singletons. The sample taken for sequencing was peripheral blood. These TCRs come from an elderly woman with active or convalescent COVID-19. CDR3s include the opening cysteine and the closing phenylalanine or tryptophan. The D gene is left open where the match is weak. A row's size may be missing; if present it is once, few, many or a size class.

CDR3: CASRTTGARSPLHF; DNA: TGTGCCAGCAGAACTACAGGGGCGCGTTCACCCCTCCACTTT; V: TRBV27; D: TRBD1; size: NA; J: TRBJ1-6
CDR3: CASSYDSGGATGELFF; DNA: TGCGCCAGCAGCTATGATAGCGGGGGGGCCACCGGGGAGCTGTTTTTT; V: TRBV5-1; D: TRBD2; size: NA; J: TRBJ2-2
CDR3: CASSYRTGPYEQYF; DNA: TGTGCCAGCAGTTACAGGACAGGTCCATACGAGCAGTACTTC; V: TRBV6-2/TRBV6-3; D: TRBD1; size: NA; J: TRBJ2-7
CDR3: CASSPLEEGVKVFF; DNA: TGTGCCAGCTCACCACTGGAAGAGGGGGTTAAAGTGTTTTTT; V: TRBV18; D: NA; size: NA; J: TRBJ1-4
CDR3: CASSLSGTGGAGRDTQYF; DNA: TGTGCCAGCTCACTATCCGGGACAGGGGGCGCGGGTCGAGATACGCAGTATTTT; V: TRBV18; D: TRBD1; size: NA; J: TRBJ2-3
CDR3: CASRRSTDTQYF; DNA: TGTGCCAGCAGGAGGAGCACAGATACGCAGTATTTT; V: TRBV11-3; D: NA; size: NA; J: TRBJ2-3
CDR3: CASSQTETNTEAFF; DNA: TGTGCCAGCAGTCAGACAGAAACGAACACTGAAGCTTTCTTT; V: TRBV28; D: NA; size: NA; J: TRBJ1-1
CDR3: CASREDRGVTEAFF; DNA: TGTGCCAGCAGAGAGGACAGAGGGGTCACTGAAGCTTTCTTT; V: TRBV2; D: NA; size: NA; J: TRBJ1-1
CDR3: CASTGGTQKLFF; DNA: TGTGCCAGCACAGGGGGCACCCAAAAACTGTTTTTT; V: TRBV28; D: TRBD1; size: NA; J: TRBJ1-4
CDR3: CASSTGLAGSLHEQFF; DNA: TGTGCCAGCAGCACAGGACTAGCGGGGAGCCTCCATGAGCAGTTCTTC; V: TRBV5-4; D: TRBD2; size: NA; J: TRBJ2-1
CDR3: CASSPTPGNYGYTF; DNA: TGTGCCAGCAGCCCCACTCCGGGTAACTATGGCTACACCTTC; V: TRBV7-3; D: NA; size: once; J: TRBJ1-2
CDR3: CASSSMAGGYGEQYF; DNA: TGTGCCAGCAGCTCGATGGCGGGGGGGTACGGGGAGCAGTACTTC; V: TRBV6-6; D: TRBD2; size: NA; J: TRBJ2-7
CDR3: CASSFPVAGANEQFF; DNA: TGTGCCAGCAGCTTCCCCGTAGCGGGAGCCAATGAGCAGTTCTTC; V: TRBV7-2; D: TRBD2; size: NA; J: TRBJ2-1
CDR3: CASSLEVWGTDEDIQYF; DNA: TGTGCCAGCAGCTTAGAAGTCTGGGGGACAGATGAAGACATTCAGTACTTC; V: TRBV7-2; D: TRBD1; size: NA; J: TRBJ2-4
CDR3: CASSEEQIEAFF; DNA: TGCGCCAGCAGTGAGGAACAGATTGAAGCTTTCTTT; V: TRBV10-1; D: NA; size: NA; J: TRBJ1-1
CDR3: CASSLLAGWRNTEAFF; DNA: TGCGCCAGCAGCTTGTTGGCAGGGTGGAGGAACACTGAAGCTTTCTTT; V: TRBV5-1; D: NA; size: NA; J: TRBJ1-1
CDR3: CASILQGNTEAFF; DNA: TGTGCCAGTATACTACAGGGGAACACTGAAGCTTTCTTT; V: TRBV19; D: NA; size: NA; J: TRBJ1-1
CDR3: CASIQLPYGEQFF; DNA: TGTGCCAGCATCCAACTTCCGTACGGTGAGCAGTTCTTC; V: TRBV6-6; D: NA; size: NA; J: TRBJ2-1
CDR3: CASSQDSYDRLSGNTIYF; DNA: TGTGCCAGCAGCCAAGATAGTTACGACAGGTTATCTGGAAACACCATATATTTT; V: TRBV4-2; D: NA; size: NA; J: TRBJ1-3
CDR3: CASSYTGSYEQYF; DNA: TGTGCCAGCAGTTACACAGGTTCCTACGAGCAGTACTTC; V: TRBV6-5; D: NA; size: NA; J: TRBJ2-7
CDR3: CASSPGQGSPLHF; DNA: TGTGCCAGCAGCCCGGGACAAGGTTCACCCCTCCACTTT; V: TRBV11-2; D: NA; size: NA; J: TRBJ1-6
CDR3: CASSSGTGGNQPQHF; DNA: TGTGCCAGCAGCTCCGGGACAGGAGGTAATCAGCCCCAGCATTTT; V: TRBV6-5; D: TRBD1; size: NA; J: TRBJ1-5
CDR3: CASSFQGLAGGEQFF; DNA: TGCGCCAGCAGCTTCCAGGGACTAGCGGGAGGTGAGCAGTTCTTC; V: TRBV5-1; D: TRBD2; size: NA; J: TRBJ2-1